The 5 T cell receptor beta chains given below trace back to one sample, sequenced in a study of blood T cell repertoires in COVID-19. Generated by immunoSEQ multiplex PCR, the TCRdb table keeps only in-frame clones and is missing some. The repertoire holds 90,000 or so clones, with about 82% as singletons. Sequenced material: peripheral blood. The receptors come from a man aged 50 to 60 with active COVID-19.

The rearrangement uses TRBV12-5 and TRBJ1-2; the D gene is possibly TRBD1 (5 bases). CDR1 is LGHNT and CDR2 is FRNRAP in the germline V gene. V gave up 0 bases and J gave up 4 bases, with 18 bases separating them. The CDR3 sequence is 17 residues long. This CDR3 reads CASGLVRGSGIGYGYTF. The DNA for the CDR3 is TGTGCTAGTGGTTTGGTACGGGGGTCGGGGATCGGCTATGGCTACACCTTC. The whole variable domain, remainder taken from reference TRBV12-5 and TRBJ1-2, is DARVTQTPRHKVTEMGQEVTMRCQPILGHNTVFWYRQTMMQGLELLAYFRNRAPLDDSGMPKDRFSAEMPDATLATLKIQPSEPRDSAVYFCASGLVRGSGIGYGYTFGSGTRLTVV.

The CDR3 DNA reads TGTGCCAGTATTATGGGCGTCCGGTCCGGGGAGCTGTTTTTT. The encoded protein is CASIMGVRSGELFF. The chain uses TRBV7-2 and TRBJ2-2; D gene ambiguous. This CDR3 contains 14 residues. Trimming stripped 9 bases from V and 6 bases from J, with 17 bases between. CDR1 and CDR2 from the germline V gene are SGHTA and FQGNSA. Using reference TRBV7-2 and TRBJ2-2 for the parts outside the CDR3, the full variable domain is GAGVSQSPSNKVTEKGKDVELRCDPISGHTALYWYRQSLGQGLEFLIYFQGNSAPDKSGLPSDRFSAERTGGSVSTLTIQRTQQEDSAVYLCASIMGVRSGELFFGEGSRLTVL.

The chain is built from TRBV3-1 (or the pseudogene TRBV3-2) and TRBJ2-1, with D tentatively TRBD2 (6 bases). Germline lookup yields CDR1 LGHDT and CDR2 YNNKEL (reference sequence). This CDR3 is 15 amino acids long. Trimming removed 4 bases at V and 5 bases at J, with 15 bases between. The DNA of the CDR3 is TGTGCCAGCAGCCCTGTCGGGTGGGGGGACAATGAGCAGTTCTTC. This gives the protein CASSPVGWGDNEQFF.

This chain links TRBV6-5 with TRBJ1-6; no clear D. Germline loops: CDR1 MNHEY, CDR2 SVGAGI. Trimming left V 0 bases short and J 8 bases short, with 14 bases between. CDR3 size: 16 residues. CDR3 nucleotide sequence: TGTGCCAGCAGTTACTCGGGTCGCTACGGGGATTCACCCCTCCACTTT. This encodes CASSYSGRYGDSPLHF.

CDR3: CASSLLTGAATEAFF. DNA for the CDR3: TGTGCCAGCAGTTTACTTACAGGGGCCGCCACTGAAGCTTTCTTT. The gene calls are TRBV27 and TRBJ1-1; 7 bases are shared with TRBD1. This CDR3 has 15 amino acids. Germline CDR1 and CDR2: MNHEY and SMNVEV (reference sequence). Trimming removed 2 bases from V and 4 bases from J; junction bases left unmatched: 7.